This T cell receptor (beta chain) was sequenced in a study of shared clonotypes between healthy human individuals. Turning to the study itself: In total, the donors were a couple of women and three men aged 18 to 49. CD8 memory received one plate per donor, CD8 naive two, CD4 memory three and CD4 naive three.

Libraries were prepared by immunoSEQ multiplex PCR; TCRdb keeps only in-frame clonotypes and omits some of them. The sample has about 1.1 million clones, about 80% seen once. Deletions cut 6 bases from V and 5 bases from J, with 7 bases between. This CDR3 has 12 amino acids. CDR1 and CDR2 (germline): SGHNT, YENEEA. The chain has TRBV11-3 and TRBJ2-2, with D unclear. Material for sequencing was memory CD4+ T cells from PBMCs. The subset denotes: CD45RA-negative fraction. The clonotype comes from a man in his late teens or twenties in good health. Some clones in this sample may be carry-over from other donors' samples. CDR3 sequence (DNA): TGTGCCAGCAGTCCTCAAACCGGGGAGCTGTTTTTT. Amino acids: CASSPQTGELFF. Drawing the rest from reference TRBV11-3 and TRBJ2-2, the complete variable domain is EAGVVQSPRYKIIEKKQPVAFWCNPISGHNTLYWYLQNLGQGPELLIRYENEEAVDDSQLPKDRFSAERLKGVDSTLKIQPAELGDSAVYLCASSPQTGELFFGEGSRLTVL.